One sample yielded the 20 T cell receptor beta chains listed below, sequenced in a study of T cell responses to AZD1222 COVID-19 vaccine (dated by TCRdb to the early 2020s). The time point label for this specimen denotes: baseline before first vaccination. Libraries were constructed by the immunoSEQ multiplex PCR assay. In its TCRdb copy, this immuneACCESS table keeps in-frame sequences only and misses some clones. Where compared with another copy, unresolved V genes explain less than half of these, and the others have no known cause. The sample table records more than 90,000 clones; roughly 87% of these occur just once. The ten most abundant clones make up 16% of the sample. The sequencing here drew on peripheral blood, taken on day 0 of AZD1222 vaccination. The receptors stem from an adult in good health.

The chain employs TRBV6-1 and TRBJ1-5; no clear D. The CDR3 runs to 12 residues. Between the trimmed V and J ends, which lost 3 bases and 3 bases, there was a span of 3 bases. Germline loops: CDR1 MNHNS, CDR2 SASEGT. The CDR3 nucleotides are TGTGCCAGCAGTGACCCCAATCAGCCCCAGCATTTT. Its translation: CASSDPNQPQHF.

This clone was observed once. J is TRBJ1-1 and V is TRBV4-1, with a weak D call TRBD1 (5 bases). Between the trimmed V and J ends, which lost 8 bases and 7 bases, there was a span of 26 bases. Germline V lookup: CDR1 MGHRA, CDR2 YSYEKL. The CDR3 spans 16 residues. DNA for the CDR3: TGCGCCAGCGCCAGCAGCCGTAACACCGGGACGCTTGAAGCTTTCTTT. Its protein product is CASASSRNTGTLEAFF.

The rearrangement uses TRBV12-5 and TRBJ2-5; D not certain. In germline, CDR1 is LGHNT, CDR2 FRNRAP. The CDR3 has 15 residues. V lost 2 bases, J lost 1 base, and 11 bases lay in between. The CDR3 region has the DNA TGTGCTAGTGGTTTGCTCTCGGCTGGCCAAGAGACCCAGTACTTC. Residues: CASGLLSAGQETQYF.

A note on this clone: This sample includes further DNA sequences coding for the same CDR3. The chain carries TRBV11-2 and TRBJ2-1; unclear D gene. CDR3 size: 12 residues. CDR1 and CDR2 from the germline V gene are SGHAT and FQNNGV. V lost 5 bases to trimming and J lost 5 bases, with 7 bases between them. The CDR3 bases are TGTGCCAGCAGCCGCGAGGACAATGAGCAGTTCTTC. Residues: CASSREDNEQFF.

This clone was picked up one time. V usage is TRBV6-5 and J usage is TRBJ2-1; 7 nucleotides agree with TRBD1. V shed 9 bases and J 6 bases; nucleotides not matched to a gene: 5. Germline V lookup: CDR1 MNHEY, CDR2 SVGAGI. This CDR3 spans 12 amino acids. For the CDR3, the DNA is TGTGCCAGGGGGACAGAAACCAATGAGCAGTTCTTC. Its translation is CARGTETNEQFF.

This rearrangement joins TRBV7-3 to TRBJ2-1; a possible D gene is TRBD2 (6 bases). This CDR3 spans 14 amino acids. The germline gives CDR1 SGHTA, CDR2 FQGTGA. The ends were cut back, 6 bases at V and 5 bases at J, with 14 bases in the middle. CDR3 nucleotides: TGTGCCAGCAGTTGGAGGGCCCGGGACAATGAGCAGTTCTTC. It translates to CASSWRARDNEQFF.

The chain uses TRBV18 and TRBJ2-7, with D possibly called TRBD1 or TRBD2 (5 bases each). The CDR3 is made up of 16 amino acids. Germline CDR1 reads KGHSH; CDR2 reads LQKENI. V was cut by 5 bases and J by 3 bases, with 20 bases left in between. DNA for the CDR3: TGTGCCAGCTCAGTACGATCAAGCTCTGGGGGCTACGAGCAGTACTTC. The encoded protein is CASSVRSSSGGYEQYF.

The chain is built from TRBV29-1 and TRBJ1-2; 7 nucleotides line up with TRBD1. There are 12 residues in the CDR3. The junction had 7 bases not matched to a gene; V was cut back by 6 bases and J by 6 bases. Germline V gene data show CDR1 as SQVTM and CDR2 as ANQGSEA. Here the CDR3 reads CSVEGQMNGYTF. The CDR3 nucleotides are TGCAGCGTGGAGGGACAGATGAATGGCTACACCTTC.

The CDR3 DNA follows: TGTGCCAGTAGTATAGCTAGCGGGAGCACAGATACGCAGTATTTT. It codes for CASSIASGSTDTQYF. This chain links TRBV19 with TRBJ2-3; 8 bases are shared with TRBD2. The germline V gene has CDR1 LNHDA and CDR2 SQIVND (reference sequence). This CDR3 has 15 amino acids. The V segment lost 1 base and the J segment 0 bases; nucleotides outside the gene matches: 0. Filled out from reference TRBV19 and TRBJ2-3, the complete variable domain reads DGGITQSPKYLFRKEGQNVTLSCEQNLNHDAMYWYRQDPGQGLRLIYYSQIVNDFQKGDIAEGYSVSREKKESFPLTVTSAQKNPTAFYLCASSIASGSTDTQYFGPGTRLTVL.

The chain links TRBV27 to TRBJ2-7, with TRBD2 matching over 7 bases. Germline values: CDR1 MNHEY, CDR2 SMNVEV (reference sequence). CDR3 length: 15 residues. With 2 bases clipped from V and 4 bases from J, the junction kept 8 bases outside the gene matches. The CDR3 coding sequence is TGTGCCAGCAGTTTAATCCAGGGCGGGAGATACGAGCAGTACTTC. Translating gives CASSLIQGGRYEQYF.

The chain recombines TRBV19 with TRBJ1-1; unclear D gene. The germline V gene has CDR1 LNHDA and CDR2 SQIVND (reference sequence). V was cut by 5 bases and J by 0 bases, with 4 bases left in between. The CDR3 is 12 residues long. The DNA for the CDR3 is TGTGCCAGTAGTGAAATGAACACTGAAGCTTTCTTT. This translates into CASSEMNTEAFF.

The rearrangement joins TRBV5-1 to TRBJ2-1, with unresolved D. Per the germline V gene, CDR1 is SGHRS and CDR2 is YFSETQ. Trimming stripped 3 bases from V and 1 base from J, with 11 bases between. The CDR3 has 15 amino acids. The chain's CDR3 is CASSYTSLSYNEQFF. As DNA, the CDR3 is TGCGCCAGCAGCTATACCAGCTTATCCTACAATGAGCAGTTCTTC.

This clone was detected once. The chain has TRBV7-8 and TRBJ2-7; 9 positions agree with TRBD1. The germline gives CDR1 SGHVS, CDR2 FQNEAQ. CDR3 length: 14 amino acids. The junction had 3 bases not matched to a gene; V was cut back by 3 bases and J by 3 bases. The CDR3 loop is CASSFGTGIYEQYF. The DNA for the CDR3 is TGTGCCAGCAGCTTCGGGACAGGGATCTACGAGCAGTACTTC.

The chain links TRBV6-5 to TRBJ1-1; maybe TRBD1 (6 bases). V was trimmed by 7 bases and J by 1 base, leaving 13 bases between them. Germline lookup yields CDR1 MNHEY and CDR2 SVGAGI. The CDR3 runs 14 residues. Written as DNA, the CDR3 is TGTGCCAGCAAAAGTGGGGGCTGGAACACTGAAGCTTTCTTT. This translates into CASKSGGWNTEAFF.

J is TRBJ2-1 and V is TRBV7-2; unclear D gene. The CDR3 sequence is 13 residues long. V lost 4 bases, J lost 3 bases, and 7 bases lay in between. The V gene's germline CDR1 is SGHTA and CDR2 FQGNSA. CDR3 DNA sequence: TGTGCCAGCAGCTGGACCGGCTACAATGAGCAGTTCTTC. Translation: CASSWTGYNEQFF.

This chain uses TRBV3-1 (or the pseudogene TRBV3-2) with TRBJ2-1; no clear D gene. Germline loops: CDR1 LGHDT, CDR2 YNNKEL (reference sequence). Trimming took off 2 bases at V and 9 bases at J, with 8 bases between the two ends. This CDR3 spans 12 amino acids. The CDR3 bases are TGTGCCAGCAGCCAATCCGCATTTGAGCAGTTCTTC. Translated: CASSQSAFEQFF.

The chain combines TRBV5-5 with TRBJ1-5; D not certain. CDR1 and CDR2 from the germline V gene are SGHKS and YYEKEE (reference sequence). Trimming cost V 5 bases and J 6 bases, with 15 bases left between them. The CDR3 has 14 amino acids. The CDR3 region has the DNA TGTGCCAGCAGACTGGGGTCGGGCGGTCAGCCCCAGCATTTT. Protein sequence: CASRLGSGGQPQHF. The complete variable domain, with remaining parts taken from reference TRBV5-5 and TRBJ1-5, reads DAGVTQSPTHLIKTRGQQVTLRCSPISGHKSVSWYQQVLGQGPQFIFQYYEKEERGRGNFPDRFSARQFPNYSSELNVNALLLGDSALYLCASRLGSGGQPQHFGDGTRLSIL.

The genes are TRBV19 and TRBJ1-1, with D hard to call. The CDR3 totals 13 residues. V shed 3 bases and J shed 0 bases, with 5 bases lying between them. The V gene's germline CDR1 is LNHDA and CDR2 SQIVND (reference sequence). CDR3 DNA sequence: TGTGCCAGTAGTATGATGATGAACACTGAAGCTTTCTTT. This translates into CASSMMMNTEAFF.

This clone was counted between two and nine times. The chain has TRBV7-3 and TRBJ2-5; 10 bases line up with TRBD2. This CDR3 is built from 16 residues. J gave up 5 bases and V 0 bases, and 6 bases lay outside the gene matches. Germline CDR1 is SGHTA and CDR2 is FQGTGA. DNA for the CDR3: TGTGCCAGCAGCTTAACGTTTACTAGCGGGATGGAGACCCAGTACTTC. Protein product: CASSLTFTSGMETQYF.

The chain carries TRBV7-3 and TRBJ2-2; D uncertain. The CDR3 contains 13 residues. Between the trimmed V and J ends, which lost 4 bases and 0 bases, there was a span of 3 bases. Per germline, CDR1 SGHTA and CDR2 FQGTGA. DNA for the CDR3: TGTGCCAGCAGCTCGCCGAACACCGGGGAGCTGTTTTTT. Protein product: CASSSPNTGELFF.